This is a list of T cell receptor beta chains from one sample in a study of technical replicates of blood from several donors. Using immunoSEQ multiplex PCR, the repertoire was profiled, and TCRdb retains in-frame clones only, with some absent. Of tens of thousands of clones in the sample, approximately 91% were seen once. Material for sequencing was PBMCs. The source is a human donor in good health. Some clones in this sample may be carry-over from other donors' samples. Each CDR3 is given with its conserved first and last residue. Fields, in order: J gene, D gene, clone size, V gene, CDR3 protein, CDR3 DNA. A D gene is named only where the DNA matches it firmly. The size field is filled for only some rows; it gives once, few, many or a size class.

j_gene: TRBJ2-5
d_gene: .
abundance: .
v_gene: TRBV5-4
CDR3aa: CASSGGADQETQYF
CDR3nt: TGTGCCAGCAGCGGGGGCGCCGACCAAGAGACCCAGTACTTC

j_gene: TRBJ2-2
d_gene: .
abundance: .
v_gene: TRBV4-2
CDR3aa: CASSHETGPGELFF
CDR3nt: TGTGCCAGCAGCCACGAGACAGGCCCGGGGGAGCTGTTTTTT

j_gene: TRBJ1-5
d_gene: .
abundance: .
v_gene: TRBV19
CDR3aa: CASSIGTGSQPQHF
CDR3nt: TGTGCCAGTAGTATCGGGACCGGGAGCCAGCCCCAGCATTTT

j_gene: TRBJ1-1
d_gene: TRBD1
abundance: .
v_gene: TRBV18
CDR3aa: CASSPGAGQGTLAFF
CDR3nt: TGTGCCAGCTCACCCGGCGCGGGACAGGGAACGCTTGCTTTCTTT

j_gene: TRBJ1-2
d_gene: .
abundance: .
v_gene: TRBV5-4
CDR3aa: CASSSEIRVDGYTF
CDR3nt: TGTGCCAGCAGCTCGGAGATCAGGGTAGATGGCTACACCTTC

j_gene: TRBJ2-5
d_gene: .
abundance: .
v_gene: TRBV2
CDR3aa: CASSLRRVETQYF
CDR3nt: TGTGCCAGCAGCCTCCGCCGAGTGGAGACCCAGTACTTC

j_gene: TRBJ1-2
d_gene: TRBD1
abundance: .
v_gene: TRBV6-5
CDR3aa: CASGTGSAYGYTF
CDR3nt: TGTGCCAGCGGGACAGGGAGCGCCTATGGCTACACCTTC

j_gene: TRBJ1-2
d_gene: .
abundance: .
v_gene: TRBV2
CDR3aa: CASSGEGTYGYTF
CDR3nt: TGTGCCAGCAGTGGGGAGGGTACCTATGGCTACACCTTC

j_gene: TRBJ1-4
d_gene: .
abundance: .
v_gene: TRBV7-9
CDR3aa: CASSPDSTNEKLFF
CDR3nt: TGTGCCAGCAGCCCCGACAGTACTAATGAAAAACTGTTTTTT

j_gene: TRBJ1-6
d_gene: .
abundance: once
v_gene: TRBV7-9
CDR3aa: CASSLSMGGGYNSPLHF
CDR3nt: TGTGCCAGCAGCTTATCGATGGGAGGCGGCTATAATTCACCCCTCCACTTT